The 22 T cell receptor beta chains reported below all come from one sample, sequenced in a study of blood T cell repertoires in COVID-19. Some clones are missing from TCRdb's copy, which holds only in-frame ones; the method was immunoSEQ multiplex PCR. The sample has tens of thousands of clones; around nine tenths are singletons. The sample comprised PBMCs or T cells enriched from blood (not recorded which). Receptors were obtained from a woman aged 40 to 50 who had recovered from COVID-19.

The chain recombines TRBV13 with TRBJ2-5; 8 bases map to TRBD1. The CDR3 covers 15 residues. V was clipped by 0 bases and J by 5 bases; unmatched bases: 5. CDR1 and CDR2 from the germline V gene are PRHDT and FYEKMQ (reference sequence). CDR3: CASSLGVTGAETQYF. The DNA of the CDR3 is TGTGCCAGCAGCTTAGGTGTGACAGGGGCGGAGACCCAGTACTTC.

V gene TRBV3-1 (or the pseudogene TRBV3-2) combines with J gene TRBJ1-1; TRBD1 agrees at 8 bases. Germline loops: CDR1 LGHDT, CDR2 YNNKEL (reference sequence). V lost 6 bases and J lost 5; bases outside the gene matches: 14. The CDR3 extends over 16 amino acids. The DNA of the CDR3 is TGTGCCAGCAGTACGAACAGGGGGGTAGATAGGACTGAAGCTTTCTTT. Protein: CASSTNRGVDRTEAFF.

A single count supports this clone. The V gene is TRBV24-1, the J gene TRBJ2-7; 11 positions match TRBD2. The germline V gene has CDR1 KGHDR and CDR2 SFDVKD. The CDR3 sequence is 13 residues long. The V and J ends lost 9 bases and 3 bases, in that order; junction bases with no gene match: 3. CDR3 protein: CATSGLADYEQYF. For the CDR3, the DNA is TGTGCCACCTCGGGACTAGCGGACTACGAGCAGTACTTC.

V gene TRBV4-2 combines with J gene TRBJ2-1; 10 bases agree with TRBD1. The CDR3 totals 15 residues. Germline V CDR1 and CDR2: LGHNA, YNFKEQ. J gave up 1 base and V 4 bases, and 1 base lay outside the gene matches. CDR3 in DNA: TGTGCCAGCAGCCGGACAGGGGGGTCCTACAATGAGCAGTTCTTC. Protein: CASSRTGGSYNEQFF.

V is TRBV18 and J is TRBJ2-7; the D is unclear. Germline-derived CDR1 and CDR2 are KGHSH and LQKENI. The CDR3 totals 14 residues. Trimming took off 3 bases at V and 1 base at J, with 10 bases between the two ends. CDR3 nucleotides: TGTGCCAGCTCACCGCTCCCCAGTTCCTACGAGCAGTACTTC. Protein: CASSPLPSSYEQYF. Full variable domain (missing parts from reference TRBV18 and TRBJ2-7): NAGVMQNPRHLVRRRGQEARLRCSPMKGHSHVYWYRQLPEEGLKFMVYLQKENIIDESGMPKERFSAEFPKEGPSILRIQQVVRGDSAAYFCASSPLPSSYEQYFGPGTRLTVT.

The V and J genes are TRBV10-2 and TRBJ1-1, with 8 positions matching TRBD1. Germline lookup yields CDR1 WSHSY and CDR2 SAAADI. After removal of 10 bases from V and 7 bases from J, the junction contained 11 bases not matched to a gene. This CDR3 is 13 amino acids long. CDR3 loop: CATQIDRGGEAFF. In DNA, the CDR3 is TGCGCCACCCAGATCGACAGGGGAGGTGAAGCTTTCTTT.

The genes are TRBV6-4 and TRBJ1-1; 8 nucleotides match TRBD1. CDR1 MRHNA and CDR2 SNTAGT come from the germline V gene. V lost 6 bases, J lost 4 bases, and 4 bases stayed unmatched. The CDR3 runs to 13 residues. CDR3 in amino acids: CASSLDRGTEAFF. Here the CDR3 DNA reads TGTGCCAGCAGCTTAGACAGGGGCACTGAAGCTTTCTTT.

A few counts support this clone. The chain recombines TRBV28 with TRBJ1-5; tentative D call: TRBD1 (6 bases). Germline values: CDR1 MDHEN, CDR2 SYDVKM. The CDR3 is 14 amino acids. V dropped 7 bases and J dropped 6 bases, with 16 bases sitting between them. The CDR3 loop is CASTQRGGGQPQHF. CDR3 nucleotide sequence: TGTGCCAGCACCCAAAGGGGGGGCGGTCAGCCCCAGCATTTT.

The chain is built from TRBV7-9 and TRBJ1-2; D is undetermined. The germline V gene has CDR1 SEHNR and CDR2 FQNEAQ (reference sequence). CDR3 length: 11 residues. Deletions cut 6 bases from V and 1 base from J, with 3 bases between. The CDR3: CASSYNYGYTF. In DNA form, the CDR3 reads TGTGCCAGCAGTTATAACTATGGCTACACCTTC.

The genes are TRBV3-1 (or the pseudogene TRBV3-2) and TRBJ1-2, with a weak D call TRBD1 (6 bases). The CDR3 spans 14 residues. V lost 3 bases to trimming and J lost 6 bases, with 14 bases between them. CDR1 is LGHDT, CDR2 YNNKEL, per germline (reference sequence). The CDR3 nucleotides are TGTGCCAGCAGCCATCAGGGGCCTGGCCATGGCTACACCTTC. Translating gives CASSHQGPGHGYTF.

The chain couples TRBV12-5 to TRBJ2-1; D call uncertain. Germline lookup yields CDR1 LGHNT and CDR2 FRNRAP. This CDR3 comprises 13 residues. Trimming pared 5 bases from V and 9 bases from J, leaving 14 bases between. CDR3 nucleotide sequence: TGTGCTAGTGGTACCCCTCGACTGCTTGAGCAGTTCTTC. It encodes CASGTPRLLEQFF.

CDR3 sequence: CASSLGQRVGYTF. In DNA, the CDR3 is TGTGCCAGCAGTTTAGGACAGCGGGTCGGCTACACCTTC. The chain joins TRBV12-3 or TRBV12-4 to TRBJ1-2; D is possibly TRBD1 (5 bases). V lost 1 base to trimming and J lost 8 bases, with 11 bases between them. The CDR3 has 13 residues.

This clone was detected a few times. This chain connects TRBV3-1 (or the pseudogene TRBV3-2) to TRBJ2-6, with D possibly being TRBD1 (5 bases). The germline V and J ends were trimmed by 3 bases and 1 base, with 10 bases remaining between them. The CDR3 sequence is 16 residues long. Germline CDR1 LGHDT, CDR2 YNNKEL (reference sequence). CDR3 nucleotides: TGTGCCAGCAGCCATTCAGGGATGTCTGGGGCCAACGTCCTGACTTTC. It encodes CASSHSGMSGANVLTF.

The V gene is TRBV9, the J gene TRBJ2-3, with D perhaps TRBD1 (6 bases). Trimming stripped 4 bases from V and 0 bases from J, with 12 bases between. This CDR3 spans 15 amino acids. Germline loops: CDR1 SGDLS, CDR2 YYNGEE. The CDR3 spells CASSSWTASTDTQYF. CDR3 DNA: TGTGCCAGCAGCTCCTGGACAGCGAGCACAGATACGCAGTATTTT.

The rearrangement links TRBV6-5 to TRBJ1-2, with D possibly TRBD1 on 5 matching bases. V lost 5 bases to trimming and J lost 4 bases, with 14 bases between them. This CDR3 spans 14 amino acids. Germline V gene lookup returns CDR1 MNHEY and CDR2 SVGAGI. The CDR3 coding sequence is TGTGCCAGCAGTCCACCAGGGTCAAGCTATGGCTACACCTTC. Translation gives CASSPPGSSYGYTF.

The rearrangement joins TRBV7-9 to TRBJ2-2, with 11 bases that match TRBD2. V lost 7 bases, J lost 4 bases, and 2 bases stayed unmatched. CDR3 length equals 14 residues. The V gene's germline CDR1 is SEHNR and CDR2 FQNEAQ (reference sequence). DNA of the CDR3: TGTGCCAGCACTAGCGGGGGGTCCACCGGGGAGCTGTTTTTT. Translated: CASTSGGSTGELFF.

This chain joins TRBV11-3 and TRBJ1-4, with 7 nucleotides matching TRBD1. The trim removed 3 bases at V and 3 bases at J, leaving 7 bases unmatched. The CDR3 runs 16 residues. Germline loops: CDR1 SGHNT, CDR2 YENEEA. The CDR3 protein is CASSFDRVVANEKLFF. The CDR3 DNA follows: TGTGCCAGCAGCTTCGACAGGGTTGTGGCTAATGAAAAACTGTTTTTT.

The gene calls are TRBV15 and TRBJ1-2; 8 bases are shared with TRBD1. Germline V gene sequence: CDR1 LNHNV, CDR2 YYDKDF (reference sequence). The V segment lost 3 bases and the J segment 4 bases; nucleotides outside the gene matches: 7. The CDR3 contains 15 residues. The CDR3 spells CATSRGRTGTYGYTF. The CDR3 region has the DNA TGTGCCACCAGCAGGGGGAGGACAGGGACCTATGGCTACACCTTC.

This clone was picked up one time. The CDR3 region is CASTRLRDQPQHF. The DNA of the CDR3 is TGTGCCAGCACCAGACTACGGGATCAGCCCCAGCATTTT. The rearrangement joins TRBV12-3 or TRBV12-4 to TRBJ1-5; D unresolved. Trimming stripped 7 bases from V and 5 bases from J, with 12 bases between. The CDR3 totals 13 residues.

This chain joins TRBV19 and TRBJ1-6; 10 positions agree with TRBD1. V shed 4 bases, J shed 9 bases, and the junction held 9 bases outside the gene matches. Germline assignment: CDR1 LNHDA and CDR2 SQIVND (reference sequence). This CDR3 region has 16 residues. The CDR3 DNA reads TGTGCCAGTAGTACCGGGGACAGGGGCTGGGTTTCACCCCTCCACTTT. This codes for CASSTGDRGWVSPLHF.

This clone has a single count. The CDR3 DNA is TGCGCCAGCAGCTTGGCCGCAAGCGGGGGATTCGCTAGCACAGATACGCAGTATTTT. It codes for CASSLAASGGFASTDTQYF. The rearrangement joins TRBV5-1 to TRBJ2-3; 8 positions match TRBD2. With V trimmed by 0 bases and J by 0 bases, 12 bases remained unmatched. The CDR3 extends over 19 amino acids. The germline gives CDR1 SGHRS, CDR2 YFSETQ.

The chain links TRBV3-1 (or the pseudogene TRBV3-2) to TRBJ1-3, with D possibly matching TRBD1 (5 bases). CDR3 length: 15 amino acids. The V and J ends lost 4 bases and 8 bases respectively, with 18 bases between them. Germline loops: CDR1 LGHDT, CDR2 YNNKEL (reference sequence). CDR3 bases: TGTGCCAGCAGCCTTGGCCCGGGACGGGGGGACACCATATATTTT. This codes for CASSLGPGRGDTIYF.